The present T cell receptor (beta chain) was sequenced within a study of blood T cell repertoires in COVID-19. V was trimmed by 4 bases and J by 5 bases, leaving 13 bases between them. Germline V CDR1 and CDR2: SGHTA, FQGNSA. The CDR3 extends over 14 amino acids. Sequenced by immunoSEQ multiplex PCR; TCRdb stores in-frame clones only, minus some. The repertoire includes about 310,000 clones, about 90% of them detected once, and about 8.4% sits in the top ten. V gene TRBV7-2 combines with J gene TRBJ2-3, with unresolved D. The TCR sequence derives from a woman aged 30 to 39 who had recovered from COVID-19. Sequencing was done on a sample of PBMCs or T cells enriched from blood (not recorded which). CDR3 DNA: TGTGCCAGCAGCTCATCCCCCGAGGTAGATACGCAGTATTTT. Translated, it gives CASSSSPEVDTQYF.